These 5 T cell receptor beta chains originate from one sample sequenced in a study of persistence of HIV-infected CD4 T cells. These TCRs' antigens remain unknown. Overlapping HIV-1 Gag 15-mer peptides at 0.85 to 1 ug per peptide per mL were used. Sorting of responding CD4+ T cells relied on upregulated CD40 ligand together with CD69. The immunoSEQ assay was version 4, run in survey mode. Sequencing was performed with immunoSEQ multiplex PCR; in TCRdb, only in-frame clones are kept and a portion is missing. The data hold 23,000 or so clones, with approximately 79% observed a single time. Material: CD4+ T cells sorted from PBMCs after roughly 18-hour stimulation, obtained from a patient who received antiretroviral therapy. Receptors were obtained from an adult man with HIV who was CMV-seropositive.

A single count supports this clone. The V gene is TRBV11-3, the J gene TRBJ2-3; TRBD2 aligns across 12 bases. The length of the CDR3 is 17 residues. J gave up 0 bases and V 5 bases, and 6 bases lay outside the gene matches. Germline lookup yields CDR1 SGHNT and CDR2 YENEEA. The CDR3 DNA follows: TGTGCCAGCAGCCCGGGACTAGCGGGCACTAGCACAGATACGCAGTATTTT. Its translation is CASSPGLAGTSTDTQYF.

CDR3 residues: CASISGVAGHTDTQYF. As DNA, the CDR3 is TGCGCCAGCATCTCGGGGGTAGCGGGGCACACAGATACGCAGTATTTT. The chain is built from TRBV5-1 and TRBJ2-3; 8 bases are shared with TRBD2. This CDR3 is 16 amino acids long. Per germline, CDR1 SGHRS and CDR2 YFSETQ. Trimming removed 6 bases from V and 2 bases from J; junction bases left unmatched: 11.

The V gene is TRBV6-2 or TRBV6-3, the J gene TRBJ1-1; 8 bases agree with TRBD1. This CDR3 is built from 14 residues. The germline CDR1 and CDR2 sequences are MNHEY and SVGEGT. The V segment lost 4 bases and the J segment 4 bases; nucleotides outside the gene matches: 5. In nucleotides, the CDR3 is TGTGCCAGCAGTTTGGACAGGGAGGGCACTGAAGCTTTCTTT. Encoded protein: CASSLDREGTEAFF.

This clone was picked up a small number of times. The chain carries TRBV5-1 and TRBJ2-7, with TRBD2 matching 7 bases. Germline trimming cut 3 bases from V and 6 bases from J; bases unmatched to any gene: 6. The CDR3 runs 13 residues. Germline loops: CDR1 SGHRS, CDR2 YFSETQ. CDR3 residues: CASSWTGGREQYF. The CDR3, as DNA: TGCGCCAGCAGCTGGACGGGAGGTCGCGAGCAGTACTTC.

V is TRBV15 and J is TRBJ1-1; D unclear. With 0 bases removed from V and 0 bases from J, the gap between germline ends came to 14 bases. The length of the CDR3 is 17 residues. Germline-derived CDR1 and CDR2 are LNHNV and YYDKDF (reference sequence). CDR3 sequence (DNA): TGTGCCACCAGCAGAGATCGTGGTACTTACATGAACACTGAAGCTTTCTTT. Protein: CATSRDRGTYMNTEAFF.